Reported below is one T cell receptor (beta chain). Germline CDR1 SGHNT, CDR2 YENEEA. The length of the CDR3 is 15 residues. V shed 1 base, J shed 3 bases, and the junction held 3 bases outside the gene matches. Clones were sequenced by immunoSEQ multiplex PCR, and TCRdb holds only the in-frame ones, with some missing. The sample contains approximately 140,000 clones, about 87% of which appear only once. This sample is drawn from a study of blood T cell repertoires in COVID-19. Study-level information: COVID-19 samples, acute and convalescent, were from the United States, Italy and Spain.

Sequenced: peripheral blood. This TCR came from a man in his 60s with active or convalescent COVID-19. The chain carries TRBV11-3 and TRBJ2-1; 7 bases agree with TRBD2. CDR3 sequence (DNA): TGTGCCAGCAGCTTAGGGGACTACCGCTACAATGAGCAGTTCTTC. Its protein product is CASSLGDYRYNEQFF.